This T cell receptor beta chain was retrieved from a study of blood T cell repertoires in COVID-19. As for the study in general: Italy, Spain and the United States were the sources of the convalescent and acute COVID-19 samples. PBMCs, B-cell-depleted T cells, or T cells provided the cDNA or gDNA that made up the material.

Study processing details: Counts of nucleated cells, estimated from reference gene primer amplification, were obtained. Produced via immunoSEQ multiplex PCR; TCRdb's table is partial and in-frame only. The V and J calls and clone size were taken over from that table, and D and trimming were inferred from the DNA. The table lists roughly 290,000 clones, about 89% of them singletons. This CDR3 is 15 amino acids long. V was clipped by 0 bases and J by 4 bases, with 12 bases between them. Germline loops: CDR1 SGHDN, CDR2 FVKESK. The V and J genes are TRBV14 and TRBJ2-5; D might be TRBD2 (6 bases). The material sequenced was peripheral blood. The source of this sequence is a young man with acute or convalescent COVID-19. CDR3 in DNA: TGTGCCAGCAGCCAAGATTATCTGGGGGGAGAGACCCAGTACTTC. As protein: CASSQDYLGGETQYF.